This T cell receptor beta chain appears in the sequencing data of a study of T cells in localized non-small cell lung cancer. The data were produced by immunoSEQ multiplex PCR, yet TCRdb's version contains in-frame clones alone and is incomplete. The table has roughly 16,000 clones, 89% seen once. Whole-study findings and limits: For the top 100 tumor clones, a median about 50 also appeared in adjacent lung. T cell clonality was highest in uninvolved adjacent lung, above tumor. The tumor had only one region sequenced, so heterogeneity remains possible.

The CDR3 loop spans 14 amino acids. Germline V gene lookup returns CDR1 SEHNR and CDR2 FQNEAQ (reference sequence). Trimming left V 1 base short and J 2 bases short, with 7 bases between. This clone was picked up a small number of times. Its antigen remains unidentified. The chain joins TRBV7-9 to TRBJ2-3; D remains ambiguous. The source material was peripheral blood, sampled before any cancer treatment. This receptor was identified in a female donor at least 60 years old with stage III squamous cell lung carcinoma. For the CDR3, the DNA is TGTGCCAGCAGCTTAGACGCCCTCACAGATACGCAGTATTTT. It translates to CASSLDALTDTQYF. Variable domain in full (rest from reference TRBV7-9 and TRBJ2-3): DTGVSQNPRHKITKRGQNVTFRCDPISEHNRLYWYRQTLGQGPEFLTYFQNEAQLEKSRLLSDRFSAERPKGSFSTLEIQRTEQGDSAMYLCASSLDALTDTQYFGPGTRLTVL.